The entry below describes one TCR beta chain. Its antigen is undetermined. This record comes from a study of CD8+CD57+ T cells in acquired aplastic anemia. Whole-study context: The study obtained 9 million to 11 million reads on average for CD4+ cells from healthy donors. Study-wide points: There were fewer than 35 CD8+ CDR3 sequences that occurred in both patients and controls.

Profiling that covered TCR beta VDJ and CDR3 relied on genomic DNA as its template. TCRdb reanalysed the reads using MiXCR and keeps one entry per CDR3 protein. The top ten clones hold about 2.9% of a sample with roughly 180,000 distinct CDR3 sequences, about 47% of them seen once. Germline CDR1 reads MRHNA; CDR2 reads SNTAGT. This CDR3 has 15 residues. V was cut by 4 bases and J by 0 bases, with 11 bases left in between. This receptor was identified in a human donor in good health. The J gene is TRBJ2-3, the V gene TRBV6-4; perhaps TRBD2 as D (6 bases). The sequenced material came from sorted CD4+, CD8+, or CD8+CD57+ T cells (not recorded which) from PBMCs. CDR3 region: CASSVQAGSTDTQYF. The CDR3 DNA sequence: TGTGCCAGCAGTGTTCAAGCGGGCAGCACAGATACGCAGTATTTT.